Listed here are 22 T cell receptor beta chains from one sample, sequenced in a study of CXCR3-negative and CXCR3-positive naive CD8 T cells. The authors made the TRB cDNA libraries by 5' RACE using UMI labels. TCRdb reprocessed the 5' RACE reads and keeps a single row for each CDR3 protein, giving no DNA. Recorded here are tens of thousands of distinct CDR3 sequences; the top ten clones represent roughly 14%. Specimen: memory CD8+ T cells from blood. Receptors originate from a human donor in good health. Some clones in this sample may be carry-over from other donors' samples.

This clonotype is medium-sized by frequency. This sequence joins TRBV20-1 and TRBJ1-1; as DNA is missing, the TRBD1 call by TCRdb cannot be tested. The CDR3 is 13 residues long. The germline gives CDR1 DFQATT, CDR2 SNEGSKA (reference sequence). The CDR3 region is CSARETGITEAFF.

The chain combines TRBV7-2 with TRBJ2-3; TCRdb returns TRBD1, unconfirmable since there is no DNA. CDR1 SGHTA and CDR2 FQGNSA come from the germline V gene. CDR3 size: 15 residues. The CDR3: CASSLRGRITDTQYF.

The chain carries TRBV12-3 or TRBV12-4 and TRBJ1-3. This CDR3 contains 13 residues. The CDR3 sequence is CASRQYSGNAIYF.

This clonotype is large (0.1 to 1%) by frequency. CDR3 residues: CASSPPGAKNIQYF. V and J are TRBV7-9 and TRBJ2-4; the D gene TCRdb calls, TRBD1, cannot be checked with no DNA. The CDR3 consists of 14 residues. CDR1 is SEHNR, CDR2 FQNEAQ, per germline (reference sequence).

The rearrangement joins TRBV7-9 to TRBJ2-7; TCRdb's assignment of TRBD1 cannot be checked, as there is no DNA. CDR3 length equals 14 residues. The germline CDR1 and CDR2 sequences are SEHNR and FQNEAQ (reference sequence). The CDR3 loop reads CASSEPGQAYEQYF.

The CDR3 loop is CASSQVLDSPSSYNSPLHF. The chain joins TRBV4-3 to TRBJ1-6. The germline V gene encodes CDR1 LGHNA and CDR2 YSLEER. The CDR3 contains 19 residues.

The V and J genes are TRBV28 and TRBJ1-1; TCRdb picks TRBD1, but there is no DNA to check that call. The CDR3 loop spans 13 amino acids. Germline values: CDR1 MDHEN, CDR2 SYDVKM. CDR3 amino acids: CASSLLSRRPAFF.

The rearrangement links TRBV20-1 to TRBJ1-3. The CDR3 has 17 amino acids. The germline gives CDR1 DFQATT, CDR2 SNEGSKA (reference sequence). This chain's CDR3 is CSAREIVDPALGNTIYF.

The V gene is TRBV7-9, the J gene TRBJ1-2; TCRdb lists TRBD1, though no DNA is available to test this call. This CDR3 is 15 amino acids long. Looked up from germline, CDR1 is SEHNR and CDR2 is FQNEAQ (reference sequence). This CDR3 is CASSLPRTGGYGYTF.

This rearrangement joins TRBV11-3 to TRBJ2-7. This CDR3 has 13 amino acids. Germline CDR1 and CDR2: SGHNT and YENEEA. CDR3 sequence: CASSLGGNNEQYF.

The chain uses TRBV19 and TRBJ1-1; TCRdb outputs TRBD1, but without DNA this stays unchecked. Germline V CDR1 and CDR2: LNHDA, SQIVND (reference sequence). The CDR3 is 16 amino acids. CDR3 region: CASSFAGPAMNTEAFF.

The chain recombines TRBV29-1 with TRBJ1-2; TCRdb's D call, TRBD1, is unchecked because there is no DNA. This CDR3 has 12 amino acids. CDR1 and CDR2 from the germline V gene are SQVTM and ANQGSEA. This chain's CDR3 is CSVPRGADGYTF.

This sequence joins TRBV6-4 and TRBJ2-4; there is no DNA to check the TCRdb D call of TRBD1. This CDR3 spans 16 amino acids. CDR1 MRHNA and CDR2 SNTAGT come from the germline V gene. The CDR3 sequence: CASSPDSRTGRDIQYF.

The J gene is TRBJ1-1, the V gene TRBV11-2. Per germline, CDR1 SGHAT and CDR2 FQNNGV. The CDR3 extends over 14 amino acids. The CDR3 protein is CASSLSGVNTEAFF. Supplemented by reference TRBV11-2 and TRBJ1-1, the full variable domain reads EAGVAQSPRYKIIEKRQSVAFWCNPISGHATLYWYQQILGQGPKLLIQFQNNGVVDDSQLPKDRFSAERLKGVDSTLKIQPAKLEDSAVYLCASSLSGVNTEAFFGQGTRLTVV.

The chain recombines TRBV29-1 with TRBJ2-7; TCRdb gives TRBD1 as the D gene, but with no DNA this cannot be confirmed. The germline CDR1 and CDR2 sequences are SQVTM and ANQGSEA. This CDR3 is built from 15 residues. The chain's CDR3 is CSVFSDRGMSYEQYF.

According to its frequency, this clonotype is medium-sized. This CDR3 is CASSLVRYTSNTGELFF. The chain uses TRBV7-2 and TRBJ2-2. Germline V gene lookup returns CDR1 SGHTA and CDR2 FQGNSA. This CDR3 has 17 amino acids.

The chain is built from TRBV6-4 and TRBJ2-3; checking the TCRdb D call of TRBD2 is not possible without DNA. CDR1 MRHNA and CDR2 SNTAGT come from the germline V gene. The CDR3 has 16 residues. CDR3 amino acids: CASSDSAGEKTDTQYF.

This chain uses TRBV29-1 with TRBJ2-7; TCRdb selects TRBD2, and the lack of DNA leaves this call unchecked. This CDR3 is 14 amino acids long. CDR1 and CDR2 from the germline V gene are SQVTM and ANQGSEA. This chain's CDR3 is CSASPEFQAYEQYF.

The rearrangement uses TRBV29-1 and TRBJ1-2; the D call of TRBD1 rests on TCRdb alone, since no DNA is present to check it. CDR1 and CDR2 (germline): SQVTM, ANQGSEA. The CDR3 loop spans 15 amino acids. CDR3 in amino acids: CSVEGTPGRRYGYTF.

V is TRBV3-1 and J is TRBJ2-2; without DNA, the TCRdb call of TRBD2 cannot be checked. The CDR3 is 16 residues long. Germline V gene sequence: CDR1 LGHDT, CDR2 YNNKEL (reference sequence). CDR3 sequence reads: CASTYGSGGYTGELFF. Together with reference TRBV3-1 and TRBJ2-2, the CDR3 gives the full variable domain: DTAVSQTPKYLVTQMGNDKSIKCEQNLGHDTMYWYKQDSKKFLKIMFSYNNKELIINETVPNRFSPKSPDKAHLNLHINSLELGDSAVYFCASTYGSGGYTGELFFGEGSRLTVL.

The chain uses TRBV29-1 and TRBJ1-2; the TCRdb call, TRBD1, lacks DNA for checking. Germline values: CDR1 SQVTM, CDR2 ANQGSEA. This CDR3 spans 14 amino acids. This CDR3 reads CSVSSTGAGYGYTF.

J is TRBJ2-6 and V is TRBV9; the D call from TCRdb, TRBD1, cannot be confirmed without DNA. The CDR3 is 18 residues long. Germline CDR1 is SGDLS and CDR2 is YYNGEE. CDR3 residues: CASSSPGSESSGANVLTF.